The rows below give T cell receptor beta chains drawn from one sample of a study of T cell responses to AZD1222 COVID-19 vaccine. TCRdb keeps only in-frame clones here, not all; method: immunoSEQ multiplex PCR. In the table there are around 71,000 clones, roughly four fifths of which are singletons. Material: peripheral blood, obtained on day 0 of AZD1222 vaccination. The receptors stem from an adult in good health. Each CDR3 is given with its conserved first and last residue. D genes are given only for firm matches. Part of the rows lack a size; the others show once, few, many or a class for expanded clones.

v_gene: TRBV19; d_gene: -; j_gene: TRBJ2-1; abundance: -; CDR3nt: TGTGCCAGTAGCTTGACCCCCTACAATGAGCAGTTCTTC; CDR3aa: CASSLTPYNEQFF
v_gene: TRBV4-2; d_gene: -; j_gene: TRBJ1-2; abundance: -; CDR3nt: TGTGCCAGCAGCCAAGATCACACTAACTATGGCTACACCTTC; CDR3aa: CASSQDHTNYGYTF
v_gene: TRBV9; d_gene: TRBD2; j_gene: TRBJ2-5; abundance: -; CDR3nt: TGTGCCAGCAGCGTAGAATGGGGAACTAGCGGGAAGGAGACCCAGTACTTC; CDR3aa: CASSVEWGTSGKETQYF
v_gene: TRBV5-6; d_gene: TRBD2; j_gene: TRBJ2-1; abundance: -; CDR3nt: TGTGCCAGCCGGACTAGCGGGATGAATGAGCAGTTCTTC; CDR3aa: CASRTSGMNEQFF
v_gene: TRBV7-9; d_gene: TRBD1; j_gene: TRBJ1-2; abundance: -; CDR3nt: TGTGCCAGCACCCTCGGGACAGGGGGCCCTAACTATGGCTACACCTTC; CDR3aa: CASTLGTGGPNYGYTF
v_gene: TRBV2; d_gene: -; j_gene: TRBJ1-4; abundance: -; CDR3nt: TGTGCCAGCAGTGAGACAGCACATAATGAAAAACTGTTTTTT; CDR3aa: CASSETAHNEKLFF
v_gene: TRBV6-5; d_gene: -; j_gene: TRBJ1-2; abundance: -; CDR3nt: TGTGCCAGCAGTTCAACTAGACAAGCCGCTAACTATGGCTACACCTTC; CDR3aa: CASSSTRQAANYGYTF
v_gene: TRBV5-4; d_gene: TRBD2; j_gene: TRBJ2-1; abundance: -; CDR3nt: TGTGCCAGCAGCATTAGCGGGAGCTCCTACAATGAGCAGTTCTTC; CDR3aa: CASSISGSSYNEQFF
v_gene: TRBV6-1; d_gene: -; j_gene: TRBJ1-2; abundance: -; CDR3nt: TGTGCCAGCAGTGAAGGTCCAGGGAAGATCTATGGCTACACCTTC; CDR3aa: CASSEGPGKIYGYTF
v_gene: TRBV7-2; d_gene: -; j_gene: TRBJ2-2; abundance: once; CDR3nt: TGTGCCAGCAGCGACAACGGACAGACAGCGAACACCGGGGAGCTGTTTTTT; CDR3aa: CASSDNGQTANTGELFF
v_gene: TRBV6-5; d_gene: -; j_gene: TRBJ2-5; abundance: -; CDR3nt: TGTGCCAGCAGGCTGCCGGGGGAGACCCAGTACTTC; CDR3aa: CASRLPGETQYF
v_gene: TRBV4-3; d_gene: TRBD1; j_gene: TRBJ2-7; abundance: -; CDR3nt: TGCGCCAGCAGCCAAGGTACAGGGGGCGACGAGCAGTACTTC; CDR3aa: CASSQGTGGDEQYF
v_gene: TRBV2; d_gene: -; j_gene: TRBJ2-3; abundance: -; CDR3nt: TGTGCCAGCAGGTTCAGGGGTGGGACAGATACGCAGTATTTT; CDR3aa: CASRFRGGTDTQYF
v_gene: TRBV12-3/TRBV12-4; d_gene: -; j_gene: TRBJ1-2; abundance: -; CDR3nt: TGTGCCAGCAGTTCGTCAGGGGACTATGGCTACACCTTC; CDR3aa: CASSSSGDYGYTF
v_gene: TRBV30; d_gene: TRBD1; j_gene: TRBJ2-7; abundance: -; CDR3nt: TGTGCCTGGATGCGGGACAGGGGACTCGCTAAGTTACAGTACTTC; CDR3aa: CAWMRDRGLAKLQYF
v_gene: TRBV19; d_gene: -; j_gene: TRBJ2-2; abundance: -; CDR3nt: TGTGCCACCGGGACATCTCTTAACACCGGGGAGCTGTTTTTT; CDR3aa: CATGTSLNTGELFF
v_gene: TRBV7-9; d_gene: TRBD2; j_gene: TRBJ2-1; abundance: -; CDR3nt: TGTGCCAGCAGCCGTACTAGCGGGGGGCGTGATGAGCAGTTCTTC; CDR3aa: CASSRTSGGRDEQFF
v_gene: TRBV6-2/TRBV6-3; d_gene: -; j_gene: TRBJ1-1; abundance: -; CDR3nt: TGTGCCAGCAGCCCTAACGGGGTTGGCACTGAAGCTTTCTTT; CDR3aa: CASSPNGVGTEAFF
v_gene: TRBV4-1; d_gene: TRBD1; j_gene: TRBJ1-3; abundance: -; CDR3nt: TGCGCCAGCAGCCAACCCGGGACAGGGCGGCCGGGAAACACCATATATTTT; CDR3aa: CASSQPGTGRPGNTIYF
v_gene: TRBV6-2/TRBV6-3; d_gene: -; j_gene: TRBJ1-5; abundance: -; CDR3nt: TGTGCCAGCAGTTACTCGATGCCGGACGGCTGGGGGGCTGGGGATCAGCCCCAGCATTTT; CDR3aa: CASSYSMPDGWGAGDQPQHF
v_gene: TRBV11-2; d_gene: -; j_gene: TRBJ2-1; abundance: -; CDR3nt: TGTGCCAGCAGCTTCCGGGGCTTCTCCTACAATGAGCAGTTCTTC; CDR3aa: CASSFRGFSYNEQFF
v_gene: TRBV10-3; d_gene: -; j_gene: TRBJ2-5; abundance: -; CDR3nt: TGTGCCATCAGTGAAAGGGTGCAAGAGACCCAGTACTTC; CDR3aa: CAISERVQETQYF
v_gene: TRBV5-4; d_gene: TRBD1; j_gene: TRBJ1-3; abundance: -; CDR3nt: TGTGCCAGCAGCTGGACAGGGTCCCTCCCTGTCTCTGGAAACACCATATATTTT; CDR3aa: CASSWTGSLPVSGNTIYF
v_gene: TRBV3-1/TRBV3-2; d_gene: -; j_gene: TRBJ1-6; abundance: -; CDR3nt: TGTGCCAGCAGCCAAAACCCCCGGCCGGCAAGTAATTCACCCCTCCACTTT; CDR3aa: CASSQNPRPASNSPLHF
v_gene: TRBV13; d_gene: TRBD2; j_gene: TRBJ2-1; abundance: -; CDR3nt: TGTGCCAGCAGCATAAGCGGGAGGTCCAACAATGAGCAGTTCTTC; CDR3aa: CASSISGRSNNEQFF
v_gene: TRBV5-6; d_gene: -; j_gene: TRBJ2-5; abundance: -; CDR3nt: TGTGCCAGCAGCTCCAAATGGACAGAAGAGACCCAGTACTTC; CDR3aa: CASSSKWTEETQYF
v_gene: TRBV6-6; d_gene: TRBD2; j_gene: TRBJ2-1; abundance: -; CDR3nt: TGTGCCAGCAGTCTCAGCACCTTGACTAGCGGGAATGGGGTTGAGCAGTTCTTC; CDR3aa: CASSLSTLTSGNGVEQFF
v_gene: TRBV11-1; d_gene: -; j_gene: TRBJ2-2; abundance: few; CDR3nt: TGTGCCAGCAGCTTAGGGGCCGATATAGGGGAGCTGTTTTTT; CDR3aa: CASSLGADIGELFF
v_gene: TRBV7-8; d_gene: -; j_gene: TRBJ1-5; abundance: -; CDR3nt: TGTGCCAGCAGCCCAGGGACCAGGATAGATAGCAATCAGCCCCAGCATTTT; CDR3aa: CASSPGTRIDSNQPQHF
v_gene: TRBV27; d_gene: TRBD1; j_gene: TRBJ1-1; abundance: -; CDR3nt: TGTGCCAGCAGTTTATCGACAGGGACCTTGAACACTGAAGCTTTCTTT; CDR3aa: CASSLSTGTLNTEAFF
v_gene: TRBV24-1; d_gene: -; j_gene: TRBJ2-5; abundance: -; CDR3nt: TGTGCCACCAGTGATCACGACCGACTAGGGACAGAAAAAGAGACCCAGTACTTC; CDR3aa: CATSDHDRLGTEKETQYF
v_gene: TRBV13; d_gene: TRBD1; j_gene: TRBJ1-1; abundance: -; CDR3nt: TGTGCCAGCAGCTTACAGACAGGGGTGAACACTGAAGCTTTCTTT; CDR3aa: CASSLQTGVNTEAFF
v_gene: TRBV19; d_gene: -; j_gene: TRBJ2-3; abundance: -; CDR3nt: TGTGCCAGTAGTGAATGGGGTGCAGATACGCAGTATTTT; CDR3aa: CASSEWGADTQYF
v_gene: TRBV11-2; d_gene: TRBD1; j_gene: TRBJ1-1; abundance: -; CDR3nt: TGTGCCAGCAGCTTAGCTGGACAGGGCACCACTGAAGCTTTCTTT; CDR3aa: CASSLAGQGTTEAFF
v_gene: TRBV30; d_gene: -; j_gene: TRBJ1-1; abundance: -; CDR3nt: TGTGCCTGGAGTGTTGGGGATGATGACACTGAAGCTTTCTTT; CDR3aa: CAWSVGDDDTEAFF
v_gene: TRBV28; d_gene: -; j_gene: TRBJ2-7; abundance: few; CDR3nt: TGTGCCAGCAGTTTTGGAGTTCTGGAGGCGGCCGAGCAGTACTTC; CDR3aa: CASSFGVLEAAEQYF
v_gene: TRBV6-2/TRBV6-3; d_gene: -; j_gene: TRBJ2-7; abundance: few; CDR3nt: TGTGCCAGCAGTTACGGGACACCCCCCTACGAGCAGTACTTC; CDR3aa: CASSYGTPPYEQYF
v_gene: TRBV13; d_gene: TRBD1; j_gene: TRBJ1-1; abundance: -; CDR3nt: TGTGCCAGCAGCTTTGAAGGGCAGGGGGCCGGCATGAACACTGAAGCTTTCTTT; CDR3aa: CASSFEGQGAGMNTEAFF
v_gene: TRBV30; d_gene: TRBD2; j_gene: TRBJ2-5; abundance: -; CDR3nt: TGTGCCTGGAGCACCCTAGCGGGGCAAGAGACCCAGTACTTC; CDR3aa: CAWSTLAGQETQYF
v_gene: TRBV6-1; d_gene: -; j_gene: TRBJ1-1; abundance: -; CDR3nt: TGTGCCAGCAGTGAAAAACGGGCAGAAGCTTTCTTT; CDR3aa: CASSEKRAEAFF
v_gene: TRBV7-2; d_gene: TRBD1; j_gene: TRBJ2-2; abundance: -; CDR3nt: TGTGCCAGCAGCTTAGCGATAGTGTCGACAGGGGGCGAAGCCGGGGAGCTGTTTTTT; CDR3aa: CASSLAIVSTGGEAGELFF
v_gene: TRBV30; d_gene: -; j_gene: TRBJ1-3; abundance: once; CDR3nt: TGTGCCTGGAGTCCCGACAGTTTCTCTGGAAACACCATATATTTT; CDR3aa: CAWSPDSFSGNTIYF
v_gene: TRBV5-8; d_gene: -; j_gene: TRBJ1-2; abundance: -; CDR3nt: TGTGCCAGCAGCTTCGGGGGGAACTATGGCTACACCTTC; CDR3aa: CASSFGGNYGYTF
v_gene: TRBV7-3; d_gene: -; j_gene: TRBJ2-6; abundance: -; CDR3nt: TGTGCCAGCAGCCCCATGGGGGGGGCCAACTCTGGGGCCAACGTCCTGACTTTC; CDR3aa: CASSPMGGANSGANVLTF
v_gene: TRBV29-1; d_gene: -; j_gene: TRBJ1-5; abundance: -; CDR3nt: TGCAGCGTACCCACGGAAAATAGCAATCAGCCCCAGCATTTT; CDR3aa: CSVPTENSNQPQHF
v_gene: TRBV2; d_gene: -; j_gene: TRBJ2-5; abundance: -; CDR3nt: TGTGCCAGCAGTGAAAGGACAGCCAACCAAGAGACCCAGTACTTC; CDR3aa: CASSERTANQETQYF
v_gene: TRBV7-2; d_gene: -; j_gene: TRBJ2-2; abundance: -; CDR3nt: TGTGCCAGCAGCTTATTCCCCGGGGAGCTGTTTTTT; CDR3aa: CASSLFPGELFF
v_gene: TRBV10-1; d_gene: -; j_gene: TRBJ2-7; abundance: -; CDR3nt: TGCGCCAGCAGTGAGTCGGGGCTAGCCGACTACGAGCAGTACTTC; CDR3aa: CASSESGLADYEQYF